Presented here are 25 T cell receptor beta chains from one specimen sequenced in a study of T-cell reconstitution after alpha-beta-depleted transplantation in children. The authors prepared the TCRbeta library with unique molecular identifiers. TCRdb re-analysed the PCR reads in MiXCR, keeping a single row per CDR3 protein. The repertoire holds a few hundred thousand distinct CDR3 sequences, with about a tenth as singletons. The source material was PBMCs from the stem cell graft donor, sampled from the stem cell graft. These receptors all come from a human donor who donated a stem cell graft to a child with SCID.

The sample holds a few counts of this clonotype. The chain links TRBV2 to TRBJ2-3, with D perhaps matching TRBD2 (7 bases). The CDR3 runs 15 residues. The V gene's germline CDR1 is SNHLY and CDR2 FYNNEI. The germline V and J ends were trimmed by 7 bases and 4 bases, with 18 bases remaining between them. This chain's CDR3 is CASTRGGGPADTQYF. As DNA, the CDR3 is TGTGCCAGCACCCGAGGGGGGGGGCCGGCAGATACGCAGTATTTT.

CDR3 DNA sequence: TGCAGTGCCCTTAGGGCGGTAGCGAACACCGGGGAGCTGTTTTTT. Protein: CSALRAVANTGELFF. The chain links TRBV20-1 to TRBJ2-2; no firm D call. The V gene's germline CDR1 is DFQATT and CDR2 SNEGSKA (reference sequence). V dropped 6 bases and J dropped 0 bases, with 14 bases sitting between them. This CDR3 has 15 amino acids.

The J gene is TRBJ2-5, the V gene TRBV11-2; possible D gene TRBD2, 5 bases. V lost 4 bases to trimming and J lost 3 bases, with 9 bases between them. Germline CDR1 and CDR2: SGHAT and FQNNGV. The CDR3 runs 13 residues. CDR3 loop: CASSSRGKETQYF. The CDR3 DNA sequence: TGTGCCAGCAGCTCCCGGGGAAAAGAGACCCAGTACTTC.

The chain uses TRBV2 and TRBJ1-1; D unclear. The germline V gene encodes CDR1 SNHLY and CDR2 FYNNEI. V was pared by 2 bases and J by 11 bases, with 15 bases between. The CDR3 is 13 residues long. The CDR3 bases are TGTGCCAGCAGTGAAATACTGCTGGGAGAGGCTTTCTTT. Its protein is CASSEILLGEAFF.

The rearrangement links TRBV9 to TRBJ2-7; 9 nucleotides line up with TRBD2. Germline CDR1 and CDR2: SGDLS and YYNGEE. V trimming: 4 bases; J trimming: 5 bases; junction bases outside the gene matches: 10. The CDR3 sequence is 15 residues long. The CDR3 nucleotides are TGTGCCAGCAGCTCCACTCGCGGGGGGGGCGACGAGCAGTACTTC. It specifies CASSSTRGGGDEQYF. Supplemented by reference TRBV9 and TRBJ2-7, the full variable domain reads DSGVTQTPKHLITATGQRVTLRCSPRSGDLSVYWYQQSLDQGLQFLIQYYNGEERAKGNILERFSAQQFPDLHSELNLSSLELGDSALYFCASSSTRGGGDEQYFGPGTRLTVT.

This chain joins TRBV27 and TRBJ2-2; D not certain. Deletions cut 4 bases from V and 8 bases from J, with 17 bases between. The CDR3 sequence is 15 residues long. The V gene's germline CDR1 is MNHEY and CDR2 SMNVEV (reference sequence). CDR3 nucleotide sequence: TGTGCCAGCAGTTGGTTAACGACGGGTCCGGGGGAGCTGTTTTTT. It specifies CASSWLTTGPGELFF.

This clonotype was seen a few times. The chain employs TRBV5-6 and TRBJ1-6, with D possibly TRBD1 on 5 matching bases. V dropped 3 bases and J dropped 9 bases, with 10 bases sitting between them. The CDR3 is 13 amino acids. Germline CDR1 SGHDT, CDR2 YYEEEE. This CDR3 is CASSSSGFSPLHF. The CDR3, as DNA: TGTGCCAGCAGCTCGTCAGGGTTTTCACCCCTCCACTTT.

The chain combines TRBV2 with TRBJ1-4; D perhaps matches TRBD1 (5 bases). V lost 7 bases to trimming and J lost 0 bases, with 12 bases between them. The CDR3 sequence is 15 residues long. Germline V gene sequence: CDR1 SNHLY, CDR2 FYNNEI. CDR3 coding DNA: TGTGCCAGCACCGAGGGGTTTGCAACTAATGAAAAACTGTTTTTT. This codes for CASTEGFATNEKLFF. Using reference TRBV2 and TRBJ1-4 for the parts outside the CDR3, the full variable domain is EPEVTQTPSHQVTQMGQEVILRCVPISNHLYFYWYRQILGQKVEFLVSFYNNEISEKSEIFDDQFSVERPDGSNFTLKIRSTKLEDSAMYFCASTEGFATNEKLFFGSGTQLSVL.

This clonotype was seen at least ten times. DNA of the CDR3: TGTGCCAGCAGTCCACTAGACAGCCTTTTCCCCTACGAGCAGTACTTC. Its protein is CASSPLDSLFPYEQYF. The chain links TRBV2 to TRBJ2-7; TRBD1 or TRBD2 may be the D gene (5 bases each). The CDR3 runs 16 residues. CDR1 SNHLY and CDR2 FYNNEI come from the germline V gene. V lost 5 bases to trimming and J lost 2 bases, with 19 bases between them.

The table lists this clonotype with many counts. The chain combines TRBV27 with TRBJ2-7; D possibly corresponds to TRBD2 (5 bases). Looked up from germline, CDR1 is MNHEY and CDR2 is SMNVEV (reference sequence). The CDR3 is 14 residues long. The germline V and J ends were trimmed by 5 bases and 4 bases, with 15 bases remaining between them. CDR3 nucleotides: TGTGCCAGCAGTCCACTAGGACCATTTTACGAGCAGTACTTC. It specifies CASSPLGPFYEQYF.

This clonotype was observed a handful of times. The V and J genes are TRBV6-5 and TRBJ2-2, with 7 bases fitting TRBD1. V lost 0 bases and J lost 5; bases outside the gene matches: 6. Germline-derived CDR1 and CDR2 are MNHEY and SVGAGI. The length of the CDR3 is 16 residues. CDR3 region: CASSYSMQGDTGELFF. CDR3 sequence (DNA): TGTGCCAGCAGTTACTCGATGCAGGGGGATACCGGGGAGCTGTTTTTT.

This clonotype has a handful of counts. This chain joins TRBV10-3 and TRBJ2-3; tentative D call: TRBD1 (5 bases). This CDR3 spans 15 amino acids. Germline CDR1 and CDR2: ENHRY and SYGVKD. Trimming left V 7 bases short and J 4 bases short, with 18 bases between. As DNA, the CDR3 is TGTGCCATCACCATGAACTCAGGGTCATCAGATACGCAGTATTTT. This gives the protein CAITMNSGSSDTQYF.

As for this clonotype: One end of the junction does not line up with germline, which may come from a read error. The chain employs TRBV7-9 and TRBJ1-4; TRBD1 agrees at 9 bases. The CDR3 sequence is 15 residues long. Germline CDR1 SEHNR, CDR2 FQNEAQ (reference sequence). CDR3 amino acids: CAGSLAGQGNEKLFF. In DNA form, the CDR3 reads TGTGCCGGCAGCTTGGCGGGACAGGGTAATGAAAAACTGTTTTTT.

This clonotype was found a few times. The chain combines TRBV28 with TRBJ2-1; 13 positions agree with TRBD2. The germline V gene has CDR1 MDHEN and CDR2 SYDVKM. Losses at the gene ends were 5 bases for V and 4 bases for J; bases not matched to a gene: 2. The CDR3 extends over 15 amino acids. The CDR3, as DNA: TGTGCCAGCAGTATGACTAGCGGGGGGTACAATGAGCAGTTCTTC. Translation gives CASSMTSGGYNEQFF.

The chain is built from TRBV5-1 and TRBJ2-1; perhaps TRBD2 as D (8 bases). This CDR3 contains 17 residues. Trimming cost V 4 bases and J 1 base, with 18 bases left between them. The germline V gene has CDR1 SGHRS and CDR2 YFSETQ. The CDR3 reads CASSPGGTEFSYNEQFF. DNA of the CDR3: TGCGCCAGCAGCCCGGGGGGGACAGAGTTTTCCTACAATGAGCAGTTCTTC.

This clonotype was recorded at least ten times. The rearrangement links TRBV3-1 to TRBJ2-6; 7 bases match TRBD1. The germline V gene encodes CDR1 LGHDT and CDR2 YNNKEL (reference sequence). This CDR3 has 16 amino acids. Trimming took 4 bases from V and 4 from J; bases not matched to a gene: 7. CDR3 sequence (DNA): TGTGCCAGCAGCCCATCAGACAGGGCGGGGGCCAACGTCCTGACTTTC. Translation: CASSPSDRAGANVLTF.

In its sample, this clonotype was seen a few times. The J gene is TRBJ2-7, the V gene TRBV7-8; D unclear. CDR1 is SGHVS, CDR2 FQNEAQ, per germline. Trimming left V 3 bases short and J 5 bases short, with 17 bases between. The CDR3 sequence is 15 residues long. CDR3 residues: CASSLFADALDEQYF. The CDR3 DNA reads as TGTGCCAGCAGCTTGTTTGCGGACGCTCTGGACGAGCAGTACTTC.

This clonotype was observed a few times. The chain links TRBV20-1 to TRBJ2-5, with 8 bases that match TRBD1. Germline V lookup: CDR1 DFQATT, CDR2 SNEGSKA (reference sequence). This CDR3 has 16 residues. V was pared by 6 bases and J by 5 bases, with 17 bases of the junction left unmatched. CDR3 coding DNA: TGCAGTGCGATTAAGGACAGGGCTGATTTCGTCGAGACCCAGTACTTC. It is translated as CSAIKDRADFVETQYF.

This clonotype was observed many times. The chain joins TRBV12-3 or TRBV12-4 to TRBJ2-2; D may be TRBD1 (6 bases). Trimming left V 7 bases short and J 2 bases short, with 14 bases between. The length of the CDR3 is 15 residues. The CDR3 DNA reads TGTGCCAGCAACCTCCGGACAGCCAACACCGGGGAGCTGTTTTTT. Translating gives CASNLRTANTGELFF.

Only a few counts were recorded for this clonotype. This sequence joins TRBV2 and TRBJ1-4; no clear D gene. The CDR3 contains 13 residues. Germline V gives CDR1 SNHLY, CDR2 FYNNEI. Trimming took off 6 bases at V and 7 bases at J, with 12 bases between the two ends. CDR3 nucleotide sequence: TGTGCCAGCAGCGGGATCAAGCGTGAAAAACTGTTTTTT. It codes for CASSGIKREKLFF.

This clonotype has more than one count but fewer than ten. J is TRBJ1-2 and V is TRBV5-1; TRBD1 is a possible D gene (6 bases). The V end lost 1 base, the J end lost 3 bases, and 10 bases lay between the germline ends. CDR3 length: 14 residues. The germline V gene has CDR1 SGHRS and CDR2 YFSETQ. CDR3 residues: CASSLNRADYGYTF. CDR3 DNA sequence: TGCGCCAGCAGCTTGAACAGGGCTGACTATGGCTACACCTTC.

The rearrangement joins TRBV5-5 to TRBJ2-7; a possible D gene is TRBD1 (6 bases). Trimming cost V 3 bases and J 0 bases, with 16 bases left between them. CDR3 length equals 16 residues. Germline CDR1 SGHKS, CDR2 YYEKEE (reference sequence). In DNA form, the CDR3 reads TGTGCCAGCAGCTCGTGGACAGCCTCAAGCTCCTACGAGCAGTACTTC. This gives the protein CASSSWTASSSYEQYF.

The chain combines TRBV11-2 with TRBJ2-5; TRBD2 agrees at 7 bases. Trimming at V came to 0 bases and at J to 10 bases, leaving 11 bases not matched to a gene. This CDR3 spans 15 amino acids. Germline lookup yields CDR1 SGHAT and CDR2 FQNNGV. CDR3 DNA: TGTGCCAGCAGCTTAGATGCGTTAAGCGGGGCCGACCAGTACTTC. Its translation is CASSLDALSGADQYF.

This clonotype was detected a few times. This sequence joins TRBV20-1 and TRBJ2-1; 8 positions match TRBD2. V dropped 2 bases and J dropped 1; count of bases not matched to a gene: 4. The CDR3 is 15 residues long. Germline loops: CDR1 DFQATT, CDR2 SNEGSKA (reference sequence). This chain's CDR3 is CSARNSGVSYNEQFF. The DNA of the CDR3 is TGCAGTGCTAGAAATAGCGGGGTTTCCTACAATGAGCAGTTCTTC.

This clonotype was counted at least ten times. V and J are TRBV29-1 and TRBJ2-3; D unresolved. The CDR3 runs 13 residues. Trimming took off 7 bases at V and 3 bases at J, with 14 bases between the two ends. Germline V gene lookup returns CDR1 SQVTM and CDR2 ANQGSEA. The chain's CDR3 is CSARMLATDTQYF. In nucleotides, the CDR3 is TGCAGCGCCCGGATGTTGGCAACAGATACGCAGTATTTT.